This record covers a single TCR beta chain. No antigen is known for it. This sample is part of a study of cytomegalovirus exposure and HLA in healthy donors. Study observations and caveats: There were under 200 TCR beta chains listed as cytomegalovirus-associated. Accurate prediction of HLA-A and HLA-B alleles (for most subjects) was reportedly achieved from TCR beta sequences.

Germline V gene data show CDR1 as PRHDT and CDR2 as FYEKMQ (reference sequence). V lost 3 bases and J lost 6; bases outside the gene matches: 6. CDR3 length equals 15 residues. Use of 60 Vbeta and 13 Jbeta primers characterized the PCR. Sequenced by immunoSEQ multiplex PCR; TCRdb stores in-frame clones only, minus some. The sample has 130,000 to 150,000 clones, roughly four fifths seen once. The sample comprised PBMCs. The V call is TRBV13, the J call TRBJ2-2; the match to TRBD2 covers 8 bases. This TCR derives from a human donor in good health. In DNA, the CDR3 is TGTGCCAGCAGCTTTTCGGGGGGGCTAGCCGGGGAGCTGTTTTTT. Translating gives CASSFSGGLAGELFF.